This TCR beta chain comes out of a study of blood T cells in healthy people across ages. Study-wide findings and caveats: In the absence of known donor CMV status, changes in expanded clonotypes were possibly confounded. TCR beta diversity per million T cells fell roughly linearly with age. PBMCs that were unsorted prevented a conclusive naive versus antigen-experienced comparison.

Using a J-beta primer mix together with a sample-barcoded 5' primer, a second PCR was run for roughly 6 to 11 cycles. A template-switch adaptor that had 12 random nucleotides put a tag on each cDNA molecule. TCRdb passed the 5' RACE reads through MiXCR, listing each CDR3 protein once. The sample lists 1.8 million or so distinct CDR3 sequences; roughly 43% were seen once. Trimming pared 7 bases from V and 0 bases from J, leaving 13 bases between. From germline, CDR1 is MNHNS and CDR2 SASEGT. The CDR3 consists of 15 residues. This clonotype has more than one count but fewer than ten. Its antigen is as yet unknown.

The clonotype comes from a human donor in good health. Sequencing was performed on blood. The V and J genes are TRBV6-1 and TRBJ2-4; D not certain. CDR3 DNA: TGTGCCAGCAACCCGTTAAGAATAGCCAAAAACATTCAGTACTTC. Its protein is CASNPLRIAKNIQYF.